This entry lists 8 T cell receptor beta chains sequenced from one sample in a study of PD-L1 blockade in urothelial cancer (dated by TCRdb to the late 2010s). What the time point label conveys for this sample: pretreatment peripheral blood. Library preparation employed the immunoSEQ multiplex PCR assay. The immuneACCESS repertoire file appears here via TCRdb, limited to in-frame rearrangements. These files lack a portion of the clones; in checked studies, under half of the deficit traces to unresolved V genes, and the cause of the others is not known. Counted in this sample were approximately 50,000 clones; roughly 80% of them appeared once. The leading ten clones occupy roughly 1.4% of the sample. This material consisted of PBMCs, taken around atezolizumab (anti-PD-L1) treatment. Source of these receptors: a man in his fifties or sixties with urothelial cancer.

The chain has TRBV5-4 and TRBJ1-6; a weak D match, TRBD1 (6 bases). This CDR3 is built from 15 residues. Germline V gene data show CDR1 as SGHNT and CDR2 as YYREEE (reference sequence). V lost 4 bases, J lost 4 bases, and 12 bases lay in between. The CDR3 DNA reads TGTGCCAGCAGCCAACAGACAGGATATAATTCACCCCTCCACTTT. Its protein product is CASSQQTGYNSPLHF.

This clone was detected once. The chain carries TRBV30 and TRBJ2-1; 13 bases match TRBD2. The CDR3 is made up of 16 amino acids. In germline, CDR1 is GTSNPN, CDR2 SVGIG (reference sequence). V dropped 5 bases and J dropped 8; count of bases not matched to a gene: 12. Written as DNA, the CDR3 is TGTGCCTGGGGACTAGCGGGGGCCCCCCTTTTCGATGAGCAGTTCTTC. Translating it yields CAWGLAGAPLFDEQFF.

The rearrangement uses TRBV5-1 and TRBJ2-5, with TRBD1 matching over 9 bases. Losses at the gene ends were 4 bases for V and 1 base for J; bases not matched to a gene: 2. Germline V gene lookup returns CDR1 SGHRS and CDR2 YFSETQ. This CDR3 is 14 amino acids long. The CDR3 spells CASSPGQGQETQYF. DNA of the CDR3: TGCGCCAGCAGCCCGGGACAGGGCCAAGAGACCCAGTACTTC. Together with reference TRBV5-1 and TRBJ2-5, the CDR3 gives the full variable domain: KAGVTQTPRYLIKTRGQQVTLSCSPISGHRSVSWYQQTPGQGLQFLFEYFSETQRNKGNFPGRFSGRQFSNSRSEMNVSTLELGDSALYLCASSPGQGQETQYFGPGTRLLVL.

CDR3 sequence reads: CASSSPFSLAGDTDTQYF. In nucleotides, the CDR3 is TGTGCCAGCAGTTCCCCCTTCTCACTAGCGGGAGACACAGATACGCAGTATTTT. The V call is TRBV28, the J call TRBJ2-3, with 11 bases identical to TRBD2. V shed 4 bases and J 2 bases; nucleotides not matched to a gene: 11. The CDR3 is 18 amino acids. Germline V gene sequence: CDR1 MDHEN, CDR2 SYDVKM.

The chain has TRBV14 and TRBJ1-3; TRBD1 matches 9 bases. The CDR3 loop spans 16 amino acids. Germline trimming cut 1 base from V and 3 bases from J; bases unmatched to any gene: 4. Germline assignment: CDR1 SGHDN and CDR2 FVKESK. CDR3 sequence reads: CASSQVQGAGGNTIYF. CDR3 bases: TGTGCCAGCAGCCAAGTACAGGGGGCCGGTGGAAACACCATATATTTT.

CDR3 nucleotides: TGCGCCAGCAGCCCTGGGACAGAAATTAACTATGGCTACACCTTC. Translation: CASSPGTEINYGYTF. J is TRBJ1-2 and V is TRBV4-1; TRBD1 matches 7 bases. Germline assignment: CDR1 MGHRA and CDR2 YSYEKL. V lost 4 bases, J lost 1 base, and 6 bases stayed unmatched. The CDR3 contains 15 residues.

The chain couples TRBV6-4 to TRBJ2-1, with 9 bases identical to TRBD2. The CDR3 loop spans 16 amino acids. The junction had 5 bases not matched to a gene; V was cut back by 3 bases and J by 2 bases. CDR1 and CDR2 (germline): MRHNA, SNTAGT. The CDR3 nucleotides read TGTGCCAGCAGTGAATTAGCGGGGGTTCCCTACAATGAGCAGTTCTTC. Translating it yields CASSELAGVPYNEQFF.

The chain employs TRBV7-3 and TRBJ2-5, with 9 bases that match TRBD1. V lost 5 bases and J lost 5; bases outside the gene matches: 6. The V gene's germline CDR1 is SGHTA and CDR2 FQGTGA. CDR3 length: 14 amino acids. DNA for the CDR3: TGTGCCAGCAGCCCCGACAGGGGGGCCGAGACCCAGTACTTC. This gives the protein CASSPDRGAETQYF.